Here is one TCR beta chain with its context. Its cognate antigen is unknown. These data belong to a study of cytomegalovirus exposure and HLA in healthy donors. Study overall: Later, an analysis reported that the 95 to 150 validation repertoires had used the same platform as the approximately 690 first-cohort repertoires.

This CDR3 spans 16 amino acids. Germline V gene sequence: CDR1 MGHRA, CDR2 YSYEKL. Trimming cost V 3 bases and J 0 bases, with 12 bases left between them. The donors were part of the validation cohort of 95 to 150 subjects. That cohort was separate from the first cohort, which comprised fewer than 800 subjects. General study results and limits: Many donors shared some public TCRs, even though most TCR sequences were rare. The CMV antigen specificity of a few CMV-associated chains was confirmed through in vitro analysis.

TCRdb keeps only in-frame clones here, not all; method: immunoSEQ multiplex PCR. Among some 110,000 clones listed, approximately 88% were seen once. The sequencing sample was made of PBMCs. The sequence was obtained from a young man in good health and CMV-seronegative. The chain joins TRBV4-1 to TRBJ1-3; D perhaps matches TRBD1 (5 bases). In DNA form, the CDR3 reads TGCGCCAGCAGCCAGGGCAACAGGAACTCTGGAAACACCATATATTTT. Encoded protein: CASSQGNRNSGNTIYF.